This section outlines one T cell receptor beta chain sequence together with its context. There is no known antigen for this receptor. Per-base quality was not reported, and no clone a single base away is much larger than it. The entry originates in a study of cytomegalovirus exposure and HLA in healthy donors (dated by TCRdb to about 2017). Looking at the study overall: An earlier analysis of fewer than 750 of the donors reported 250 to 350 Gb of sequence data and 95 million to 130 million unique TCR beta sequences obtained from 180 million or so T cells. The number of donors typed differed by locus, with 629-630 for A, B, C, DRB1 and DQB1, around 560 for DQA1, approximately 580 for DPA1, and around 460 for DPB1. The study aimed to test whether cataloging public T cell receptors could reveal signatures of past pathogen exposure. To study patterns of TCR occurrence, a later analysis re-analyzed previously published TCR beta repertoires from around 670 donors and added high-resolution HLA genotyping. An early release that covered around 590 HLA-typed donors contained about 300 gigabases of sequencing data and 65 million to 100 million unique TCR sequences. Besides the first cohort of roughly 640 subjects, a separate validation cohort made up of over 100 different subjects was used. HLA typing covered class I and class II loci at four-digit resolution. Across 300 to 500 genotyped donors of the cohort, an average of about 240,000 unique TCR beta nucleotide sequences per donor were sequenced, and 15% to 20% of those sequences were non-productive. Donor age, sex, ethnicity and CMV serostatus were collected together with the repertoire data. Of the roughly 400 genotyped donors, 81% fell in the genetic ancestry cluster associated with self-reported Caucasian donors. To decide whether each TCR beta V gene segment behaved as functional or pseudogenic, an earlier analysis of several hundred of the donors relied on high-throughput TCR beta sequencing. All discovery cohort repertoires had been generated on a single sequencing platform. Rather than using new phenotypic data, the later analysis identified candidate immune exposures from TCR beta sequences and from how often those sequences occurred across donors. Four to six DR-DQ haplotypes were handled as single units for association and clustering, since linkage in the cohort was strong. In a later genetic analysis, genome-wide SNP genotypes for about three fifths of the 666 donors were used, and that subset was treated as a discovery cohort. The study profiled the T cell repertoires of approximately 700 subjects by immunosequencing and related them to cytomegalovirus serostatus. The study combined high-throughput TCR immunosequencing, statistical association of individual TCRs with disease status, and machine learning to predict cytomegalovirus infection status. The full study reports these points: The classifier was reported to diagnose cytomegalovirus status with high specificity and sensitivity in both the original cohort and the validation cohort. Correlated functional status among segregating V segments might reflect linkage disequilibrium, but an unknown experimental factor could not be ruled out. Most TCR sequences were observed very rarely across donors, whereas some public TCRs were present in many individuals. A further reported finding was that TCR beta sequences accurately predicted the HLA-A and HLA-B alleles for most subjects in the first cohort. Some 15 rarely observed V segments, including chromosome 9 orphons, were excluded from the earlier analysis of several hundred of the donors because counts were too low. Only TCR beta chains were sequenced in this cohort, and the absence of alpha or paired-chain data limited detectable features. A later analysis associated 15,000 to 20,000 TCR beta sequences with specific HLA alleles at a false discovery rate of 0.05. Because HLA typing was missing for some donors at each locus, association tests included only the typed subset. Some IMGT-functional V segments, including TRBV6-2 and TRBV6-3, could not be distinguished by the 87-base-pair reads and were therefore excluded. A cluster of highly shared sequence variants was judged likely to represent a technical artifact of the sequencing pipeline. In vitro tests confirmed that three of the cytomegalovirus-associated TCR beta chains recognize cytomegalovirus antigens. V-gene and J-gene trimming of TCR beta chains was associated with a missense DCLRE1C variant in a later genetic analysis, and the association was replicated in an independent cohort. In an earlier analysis of about 550 of the donors, most TCR beta V segments were observed in productive rearrangements about 90% or about 30% of the time, broadly matching IMGT annotations. When HLA alleles, especially DR and DQ, strongly co-occurred, attributing TCR associations to individual alleles was difficult. In a later analysis, HLA-associated TCR beta chains showed more clonal expansion and lower generation probabilities than non-associated chains that were equally common. In the study, around 150 TCR beta chains were listed as associated with cytomegalovirus. The presence/absence analyses assumed that sequencing depth was roughly uniform across donors, and that assumption may not be true. Several of the top co-occurrence clusters appeared to be linked to parvovirus B19, influenza, CMV and Epstein-Barr virus, according to a later analysis. For the cohort, immune exposure information was limited to CMV serostatus. A later analysis found that most CMV-associated TCR beta chains appeared HLA-restricted, with HLA associations seemingly driven largely by CMV exposure. In a later genetic analysis, fewer N-insertions in productive TCRs were reported among donors in an Asian-associated ancestry cluster than the roughly 700-donor mean. A later analysis found that TCR association rates varied across HLA loci, with DRB1 alleles showing the most associated TCRs and HLA-C alleles the fewest. The authors suggested that the approach could potentially be generalized to other disease states and immunological phenotypes.

The cysteine opens and the phenylalanine closes a CDR3 of 15 amino acids. Here the CDR3 DNA is all that survives: 45 bases in frame from base 1. V is cut back by 5 bases and J by 2 bases, with 6 bases in the junction unmatched. Via the germline V gene, CDR1 is LGHNA and CDR2 YSLEER. The cohort was made up of approximately 670 healthy bone marrow donors. Cohort members were all nominally healthy when sampled, although unrecorded immune exposures were likely present. The donor was CMV seronegative and was included in the group of 352 seronegative cohort members. A peripheral blood sample was collected from each donor, and TCR beta sequencing was performed on peripheral blood mononuclear cells. Genomic DNA was extracted from the blood cell samples with the Qiagen DNeasy Blood Extraction Kit. Library prep was done by the immunoSEQ multiplex PCR assay. The multiplex PCR relied on a mix of 60 forward primers for TCR Vbeta segments and 13 reverse primers for TCR Jbeta segments. Amplification of the CDR3 region of rearranged TCR beta genes was performed with a multiplex PCR assay on genomic DNA. The amplified TCR beta libraries were sequenced on the Illumina HiSeq System as 87-base-pair reads. In the paper's pipeline: In a later analysis, about 80 million unique TCR beta chains were counted across the roughly 700 repertoires, and approximately 9.9 million of these chains were shared by at least two donors. Raw reads were error-corrected and collapsed into unique sequences with a nearest-neighbor algorithm that merged closely related sequences to remove PCR and sequencing errors. To assign V, D and J gene segments, CDR3 sequences were aligned to IMGT reference sequences. For a sequence to be retained, a match of at least six nucleotides was required to both a V gene segment and a J gene segment. Rearrangements were classified as productive when the CDR3 lacked stop codons and remained in frame with V and J, and all other rearrangements were classified as non-productive. Following IMGT convention, CDR3 was defined as the stretch from the second conserved V-encoded cysteine up to the conserved J-encoded phenylalanine. The earlier analysis of a few hundred of the donors excluded any sequence lacking an unambiguous match to a single V gene segment. An earlier analysis of over 450 of the donors classified V segments as functional when productive rearrangements were above 56.7% and as segregating when the standard deviation between donors was above 5%. A statistical classification framework was built for diagnosing cytomegalovirus status from the catalog of TCR beta chain sequences. In a later analysis, TCR nucleotide sequences were compared against IMGT/GENE-DB human TR gene sequences so that V and J genes could be assigned. Using the TCRdist pipeline, a later analysis assigned CDR3 sequences along with most-parsimonious VDJ recombination scenarios. In a later analysis, each TCR beta chain was defined by its CDR3 amino acid sequence together with its V-gene family, and reads without a unique V-gene family were excluded. In a later analysis, 500 to 650 highly shared, low-generation-probability nucleotide sequences were removed to address suspected cross-contamination and a sequencing artifact. In a later analysis, a clonal expansion index was calculated for each public chain from normalized within-repertoire ranks of inferred template counts. A later analysis computed generation probabilities with a VDJ recombination model fitted to out-of-frame rearrangements, and checked the results against IGoR. Hypergeometric tests were used in a later analysis to score TCR-TCR, TCR-HLA and TCR-CMV co-occurrence, with a repertoire-size bias correction applied to the TCR pairs. False discovery rates were estimated in a later analysis by permuting HLA or CMV assignments 20 times. A later analysis grouped co-occurring TCRs with DBSCAN, adding TCRdist sequence similarity when clustering within HLA-allele-positive subsets. Repertoires with fewer than 30,000 or more than 120,000 public chains, plus five repertoires with anomalous nucleotide sharing, were excluded from co-occurrence clustering. This immuneACCESS table, as held by TCRdb, lists in-frame sequences with V and J called but not all clones. Of the missing ones, under half trace to an unresolved V gene in checked studies; the others have no known cause. V and J calls and clone size come straight from that table; D and trimming were deduced from the DNA. In all, the sample holds approximately 170,000 clones, and over 70% of those were seen once. The ten largest clonotypes hold 0.95% to 1.5% of the sample.

The sequencing sample was made of PBMCs. The clonotype comes from a boy younger than 10 in good health and CMV-seronegative. Recombination linked TRBV4-3 to TRBJ1-5; 7 bases in the junction line up with TRBD1. The nucleotides read TGCGCCAGCAGCTTACACCAGGGGGGCAATCAGCCCCAGCATTTT. Translation gives CASSLHQGGNQPQHF.